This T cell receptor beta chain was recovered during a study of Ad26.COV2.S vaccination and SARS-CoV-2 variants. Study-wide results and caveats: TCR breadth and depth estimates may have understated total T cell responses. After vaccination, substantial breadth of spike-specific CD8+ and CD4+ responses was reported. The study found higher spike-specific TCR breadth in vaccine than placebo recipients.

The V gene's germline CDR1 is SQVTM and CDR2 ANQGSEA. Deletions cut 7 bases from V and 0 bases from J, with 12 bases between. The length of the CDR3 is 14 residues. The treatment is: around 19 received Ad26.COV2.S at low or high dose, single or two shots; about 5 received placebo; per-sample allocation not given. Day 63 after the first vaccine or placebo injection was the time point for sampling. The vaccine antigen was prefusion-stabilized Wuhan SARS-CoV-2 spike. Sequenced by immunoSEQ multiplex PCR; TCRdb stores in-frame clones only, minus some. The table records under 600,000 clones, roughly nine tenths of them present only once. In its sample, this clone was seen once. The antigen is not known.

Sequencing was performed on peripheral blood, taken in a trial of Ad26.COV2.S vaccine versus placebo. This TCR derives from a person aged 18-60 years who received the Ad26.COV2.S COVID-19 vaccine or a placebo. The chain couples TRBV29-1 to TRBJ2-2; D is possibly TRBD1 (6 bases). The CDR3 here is CSADTGPNTGELFF. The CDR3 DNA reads TGCAGCGCTGATACAGGGCCGAACACCGGGGAGCTGTTTTTT.